Below, 12 T cell receptor beta chains from the same sample are listed, as sequenced in a study of blood T cells in healthy people across ages. The use of a sample-barcoded 5' primer and a J-beta primer mix characterized a second PCR of roughly 6 to 11 cycles. TCRdb called the 5' RACE reads again in MiXCR, with one record for every CDR3 protein. The sample contains about 680,000 distinct CDR3 sequences, more than 40% of which appear only once. The sample consisted of blood. The receptors here all came from a woman aged 55-69 years in good health.

This clonotype was counted at least ten times. The chain combines TRBV4-2 with TRBJ2-1, with a weak D call TRBD2 (6 bases). The CDR3 spans 15 residues. The ends were cut back, 2 bases at V and 4 bases at J, with 12 bases in the middle. Germline CDR1 LGHNA, CDR2 YNFKEQ. The CDR3 coding sequence is TGTGCCAGCAGCCAAATTAGCGGAAGATACAATGAGCAGTTCTTC. This codes for CASSQISGRYNEQFF.

This clonotype came up many times. The chain recombines TRBV30 with TRBJ1-6, with D possibly TRBD1 on 6 matching bases. Germline V gene lookup returns CDR1 GTSNPN and CDR2 SVGIG (reference sequence). This CDR3 contains 13 residues. The germline V and J ends were trimmed by 3 bases and 10 bases, with 13 bases remaining between them. In nucleotides, the CDR3 is TGTGCCTGGAGAACGGACAGCGACTCACCCCTCCACTTT. This translates into CAWRTDSDSPLHF.

This clonotype appeared a few times. The V call is TRBV20-1, the J call TRBJ1-4; D gene ambiguous. Germline assignment: CDR1 DFQATT and CDR2 SNEGSKA (reference sequence). Trimming shortened V by 4 bases and J by 7 bases, and 7 bases separated the two germline ends. The CDR3 has 11 residues. CDR3 region: CSAIQAEKLFF. CDR3 nucleotide sequence: TGCAGTGCTATCCAGGCTGAAAAACTGTTTTTT.

The chain combines TRBV20-1 with TRBJ2-2; D might be TRBD1 (6 bases). Trimming removed 2 bases from V and 2 bases from J, with 9 bases in between. The CDR3 consists of 14 residues. Germline CDR1 reads DFQATT; CDR2 reads SNEGSKA (reference sequence). This chain's CDR3 is CSARLQGNTGELFF. The CDR3 DNA reads TGCAGTGCTAGATTACAGGGTAACACCGGGGAGCTGTTTTTT.

CDR3 nucleotides: TGTGCCAGCAGCATCAGTAGTGGGGAGACCCAGTTCTTC. It translates to CASSISSGETQFF. The chain has TRBV7-9 and TRBJ2-5, with a weak D call TRBD2 (5 bases). The J call is uncertain, as TRBJ2-1 better fits the DNA end. The CDR3 has 13 amino acids. Germline V lookup: CDR1 SEHNR, CDR2 FQNEAQ (reference sequence).

The chain is built from TRBV9 and TRBJ2-5; TRBD2 matches 8 bases. Germline CDR1 is SGDLS and CDR2 is YYNGEE. Unmatched junction bases numbered 10, after V lost 3 bases and J lost 3 bases. The CDR3 is 16 amino acids. The CDR3: CASSEGQRESEETQYF. CDR3 in DNA: TGTGCCAGCAGCGAGGGCCAGCGGGAGTCCGAAGAGACCCAGTACTTC.

The chain is built from TRBV7-9 and TRBJ1-1; the D gene is possibly TRBD1 (5 bases). Trimming stripped 5 bases from V and 3 bases from J, with 13 bases between. Germline lookup yields CDR1 SEHNR and CDR2 FQNEAQ (reference sequence). This CDR3 has 14 amino acids. In nucleotides, the CDR3 is TGTGCCAGCAGCCCGGTAAGAGGGGACACTGAAGCTTTCTTT. Protein: CASSPVRGDTEAFF.

This clonotype turned up a few times. The chain carries TRBV4-2 and TRBJ2-1, with TRBD2 matching over 7 bases. The J call may be mistaken, given a closer DNA end match to TRBJ2-7. CDR1 is LGHNA, CDR2 YNFKEQ, per germline. There are 17 residues in the CDR3. The CDR3, as DNA: TGTGCCAGCAGCCGAAGAATCGCGGCGGGAGCCTACAATGAGCAGTACTTC. Residues: CASSRRIAAGAYNEQYF.

Only a few counts were recorded for this clonotype. The gene calls are TRBV5-4 and TRBJ1-6; D is ambiguous. V was cut by 3 bases and J by 6 bases, with 16 bases left in between. The germline V gene encodes CDR1 SGHNT and CDR2 YYREEE (reference sequence). CDR3 length: 16 amino acids. The CDR3 is CASSSLTAGINSPLHF. The CDR3 DNA sequence: TGTGCCAGCAGCTCCCTTACCGCCGGGATTAATTCACCCCTCCACTTT.

The V gene is TRBV6-1, the J gene TRBJ2-5; 8 nucleotides match TRBD1. CDR3 length equals 14 residues. Germline CDR1 and CDR2: MNHNS and SASEGT. Trimming removed 6 bases from V and 2 bases from J; junction bases left unmatched: 5. CDR3 amino acids: CASRMTGAQETQYF. The CDR3 bases are TGTGCCAGCAGGATGACAGGGGCGCAAGAGACCCAGTACTTC.

V gene TRBV20-1 combines with J gene TRBJ2-1; 8 bases map to TRBD2. J was trimmed by 7 bases and V by 3 bases; bases with no gene match: 14. This CDR3 has 16 residues. CDR1 is DFQATT, CDR2 SNEGSKA, per germline (reference sequence). In nucleotides, the CDR3 is TGCAGTGCTAGCCCCAGCGGGAGCCCAAAGGGTAATGAGCAGTTCTTC. Its protein product is CSASPSGSPKGNEQFF.

The gene calls are TRBV20-1 and TRBJ1-2; 7 bases align to TRBD1. CDR1 and CDR2 from the germline V gene are DFQATT and SNEGSKA (reference sequence). CDR3 length: 13 residues. J gave up 4 bases and V 5 bases, and 7 bases lay outside the gene matches. Here the CDR3 reads CSAPPGQIYGYTF. The DNA of the CDR3 is TGCAGTGCTCCTCCGGGACAGATCTATGGCTACACCTTC.